This entry lists 17 T cell receptor beta chains sequenced from one sample in a study of blood T cell repertoires in COVID-19. The assay was immunoSEQ multiplex PCR, and TCRdb's table has in-frame clones only and misses some. The sample lists roughly 110,000 clones, 81% seen once, with more than 9% in the top ten. Material for sequencing was peripheral blood. These receptors all stem from a human donor in a cohort sampled during active COVID-19.

The CDR3 reads CASSQDAGPPSTDTQYF. DNA of the CDR3: TGCGCCAGCAGCCAAGATGCGGGACCCCCTAGCACAGATACGCAGTATTTT. The chain recombines TRBV4-3 with TRBJ2-3; a weak D match, TRBD2 (6 bases). Germline V gene sequence: CDR1 LGHNA, CDR2 YSLEER. Trimming stripped 0 bases from V and 0 bases from J, with 13 bases between. The CDR3 has 17 amino acids.

This chain connects TRBV5-1 to TRBJ2-5, with D possibly matching TRBD1 (6 bases). Germline V gives CDR1 SGHRS, CDR2 YFSETQ. CDR3 length equals 15 residues. Between the trimmed V and J ends, which lost 0 bases and 5 bases, there was a span of 14 bases. The CDR3 DNA reads TGCGCCAGCAGCTTGGGTGCAGGGGCCATCGAGACCCAGTACTTC. Amino acid sequence: CASSLGAGAIETQYF.

The chain links TRBV5-1 to TRBJ2-2, with 9 bases fitting TRBD1. Trimming at V came to 9 bases and at J to 1 base, leaving 7 bases not matched to a gene. The germline V gene encodes CDR1 SGHRS and CDR2 YFSETQ. This CDR3 comprises 15 residues. The CDR3 DNA sequence: TGCGCCACCGTCCCGGGACAGGGGAACACCGGGGAGCTGTTTTTT. This sequence encodes CATVPGQGNTGELFF.

This chain links TRBV7-2 with TRBJ2-7; TRBD1 aligns across 10 bases. Losses at the gene ends were 3 bases for V and 3 bases for J; bases not matched to a gene: 2. Germline V gene data show CDR1 as SGHTA and CDR2 as FQGNSA. This CDR3 spans 14 amino acids. The CDR3 is CASSFGTGDYEQYF. The CDR3 bases are TGTGCCAGCAGCTTCGGGACAGGGGACTACGAGCAGTACTTC.

This CDR3 reads CASSQEDIWGGTGELFF. CDR3 bases: TGCGCCAGCAGCCAAGAGGACATCTGGGGCGGCACCGGGGAGCTGTTTTTT. The chain uses TRBV4-1 and TRBJ2-2; D is perhaps TRBD1 (5 bases). V dropped 0 bases and J dropped 4 bases, with 15 bases sitting between them. The V gene's germline CDR1 is MGHRA and CDR2 YSYEKL. This CDR3 is 17 amino acids long.

The gene calls are TRBV7-9 and TRBJ1-2; a weak D match, TRBD1 (6 bases). Per the germline V gene, CDR1 is SEHNR and CDR2 is FQNEAQ (reference sequence). V was trimmed by 10 bases and J by 7 bases, leaving 16 bases between them. The CDR3 covers 12 residues. The CDR3 is CAILTGGSGYTF. Written as DNA, the CDR3 is TGTGCCATCCTCACGGGGGGCTCTGGCTACACCTTC.

The chain recombines TRBV7-2 with TRBJ2-5; a possible D gene is TRBD2 (6 bases). Germline CDR1 is SGHTA and CDR2 is FQGNSA. V was shortened by 2 bases and J by 2 bases, with 12 bases between the two germline ends. CDR3 length: 15 residues. The CDR3 sequence is CASSLRSGTQETQYF. DNA for the CDR3: TGTGCCAGCAGCTTAAGGTCAGGGACTCAAGAGACCCAGTACTTC. Filled out from reference TRBV7-2 and TRBJ2-5, the complete variable domain reads GAGVSQSPSNKVTEKGKDVELRCDPISGHTALYWYRQSLGQGLEFLIYFQGNSAPDKSGLPSDRFSAERTGGSVSTLTIQRTQQEDSAVYLCASSLRSGTQETQYFGPGTRLLVL.

This chain joins TRBV29-1 and TRBJ1-6; 7 nucleotides agree with TRBD1. The CDR3 sequence is 14 residues long. The ends lost 7 bases at V and 5 bases at J; junction bases unmatched: 8. CDR1 and CDR2 (germline): SQVTM, ANQGSEA. The CDR3, as DNA: TGCAGCGCGAGGACAGGCCAGAATAATTCACCCCTCCACTTT. Translation: CSARTGQNNSPLHF.

This chain uses TRBV6-5 with TRBJ1-2; 7 bases map to TRBD1. This CDR3 comprises 14 residues. V was clipped by 6 bases and J by 5 bases; unmatched bases: 9. Germline V gene data show CDR1 as MNHEY and CDR2 as SVGAGI. CDR3 DNA: TGTGCCAGCAGACCTCCAGGGGGAAGGTATGGCTACACCTTC. It specifies CASRPPGGRYGYTF.

The chain combines TRBV6-6 with TRBJ2-2, with D unresolved. The CDR3 sequence is 15 residues long. V was shortened by 2 bases and J by 0 bases, with 7 bases between the two germline ends. The germline CDR1 and CDR2 sequences are MNHNY and SVGAGI (reference sequence). DNA for the CDR3: TGTGCCAGCAGTTACAGGCAGGCGAACACCGGGGAGCTGTTTTTT. Protein: CASSYRQANTGELFF.

The genes are TRBV30 and TRBJ1-2, with 11 nucleotides matching TRBD1. Per the germline V gene, CDR1 is GTSNPN and CDR2 is SVGIG (reference sequence). This CDR3 is 14 amino acids long. Trimming at V came to 0 bases and at J to 8 bases, leaving 5 bases not matched to a gene. The CDR3 reads CAWSVGTGGLGYTF. For the CDR3, the DNA is TGTGCCTGGAGTGTAGGGACAGGGGGTCTCGGCTACACCTTC.

The chain joins TRBV5-4 to TRBJ1-1; D remains unclear. CDR3 length equals 14 residues. V was clipped by 0 bases and J by 0 bases, with 6 bases between them. Germline V gene lookup returns CDR1 SGHNT and CDR2 YYREEE (reference sequence). The CDR3 loop reads CASSLGGLNTEAFF. The CDR3 DNA follows: TGTGCCAGCAGCTTGGGAGGCTTGAACACTGAAGCTTTCTTT.

The V gene is TRBV12-3 or TRBV12-4, the J gene TRBJ2-2; D remains ambiguous. The CDR3 covers 13 residues. Trimming stripped 3 bases from V and 3 bases from J, with 5 bases between. CDR3 DNA: TGTGCCAGCAGTTTCAGGTACACCGGGGAGCTGTTTTTT. This gives the protein CASSFRYTGELFF.

The chain recombines TRBV30 with TRBJ2-1; D not resolved. The V gene lost 5 bases and the J gene lost 1 base, with 6 bases spanning the gap. Germline lookup yields CDR1 GTSNPN and CDR2 SVGIG (reference sequence). The CDR3 runs 12 residues. CDR3 DNA sequence: TGTGCCTGGGGCGCGTCCTACAATGAGCAGTTCTTC. It codes for CAWGASYNEQFF.

The rearrangement uses TRBV19 and TRBJ1-5; D is perhaps TRBD1 (5 bases). V dropped 7 bases and J dropped 0 bases, with 13 bases sitting between them. Germline V lookup: CDR1 LNHDA, CDR2 SQIVND (reference sequence). CDR3 length: 15 amino acids. The CDR3 DNA reads as TGTGCCAGTAAACCCGGGGGGGGTAGCAATCAGCCCCAGCATTTT. It specifies CASKPGGGSNQPQHF.

The chain combines TRBV10-3 with TRBJ2-7; TRBD1 agrees at 7 bases. Germline loops: CDR1 ENHRY, CDR2 SYGVKD. The V gene end was trimmed by 6 bases and the J gene end by 5 bases; junction bases not matched to a gene: 7. The CDR3 contains 13 residues. CDR3 region: CAIRPTGDNEQYF. CDR3 in DNA: TGTGCCATCAGACCTACAGGGGACAACGAGCAGTACTTC.

The V gene is TRBV7-9, the J gene TRBJ2-3; no clear D gene. Germline loops: CDR1 SEHNR, CDR2 FQNEAQ (reference sequence). With 5 bases removed from V and 0 bases from J, the gap between germline ends came to 24 bases. The CDR3 runs to 19 residues. For the CDR3, the DNA is TGTGCCAGCAGCCAAGGTTTTTTCGGGTTGACGTCTAGCACAGATACGCAGTATTTT. Protein product: CASSQGFFGLTSSTDTQYF.